This T cell receptor (beta chain) appears in the sequencing data of a study of cytomegalovirus exposure and HLA in healthy donors. About the study: About 180 million T cells yielded approximately 110 million unique TCR beta sequences in earlier analysis.

A multiplex PCR was run with 60 Vbeta primers and 13 Jbeta primers. Here immunoSEQ multiplex PCR was the method, and the copy in TCRdb shows in-frame clones only, minus some. The sample has about 200,000 clones, around 80% seen once. Looked up from germline, CDR1 is SNHLY and CDR2 is FYNNEI. This CDR3 has 15 amino acids. V lost 8 bases, J lost 0 bases, and 14 bases lay in between. This clonotype was obtained from a man aged 25-40 years in good health and CMV-seronegative. Sequencing input: PBMCs. The chain joins TRBV2 to TRBJ2-1, with a tentative D call TRBD1 (5 bases). The DNA of the CDR3 is TGTGCCAGCTCTAACCAACAGGTCTCCTACAATGAGCAGTTCTTC. This codes for CASSNQQVSYNEQFF.